The rows below give T cell receptor beta chains drawn from one sample of a study of read filtering for tumor transcriptome and immune sequencing. Each CDR3 protein gets one entry after TCRdb re-called the reads with MiXCR. The sample yields 75,000 to 95,000 distinct CDR3 sequences, over 9% seen once. Source material: a population of CD138-negative cells sorted from bone marrow. Receptors were obtained from a donor at least 40 years old with multiple myeloma. Both conserved end residues are part of each CDR3. Fields, in order: V gene, clone size, D gene, J gene, CDR3 protein, CDR3 DNA. The D gene is left open where the match is weak. Only part of the rows carry a size: once, few, many, or a class if the clone is expanded.

TRBV28	many	TRBD1	TRBJ1-4	CASSPGTAYNEKLFF	TGTGCCAGCAGCCCTGGGACAGCCTATAATGAAAAACTGTTTTTT
TRBV5-1	many	TRBD1	TRBJ2-1	CASILRPGGYNEQFF	TGCGCCAGCATACTCCGTCCAGGGGGTTACAATGAGCAGTTCTTC
TRBV29-1	many	NA	TRBJ1-2	CSVEDYRWRDDGYTF	TGCAGCGTTGAAGATTATAGGTGGAGGGATGATGGCTACACCTTC
TRBV29-1	many	TRBD1	TRBJ2-2	CSVRTGTANTGELFF	TGCAGCGTTAGAACCGGGACAGCGAACACCGGGGAGCTGTTTTTT
TRBV7-2	many	TRBD2	TRBJ2-1	CASSPDVASGGNEQFF	TGTGCCAGCAGTCCGGATGTGGCTAGCGGGGGCAATGAGCAGTTCTTC
TRBV14	many	NA	TRBJ1-1	CASSQGFGLFGGGTEAFF	TGTGCCAGCAGCCAAGGATTTGGCCTATTCGGCGGGGGAACTGAAGCTTTCTTT
TRBV7-9	many	NA	TRBJ1-1	CASSLTGPTEAFF	TGTGCCAGCAGCTTAACGGGGCCCACTGAAGCTTTCTTT
TRBV29-1	many	NA	TRBJ2-7	CSAEGGTPYEQYF	TGCAGCGCCGAGGGAGGGACACCCTACGAGCAGTACTTC
TRBV20-1	few	NA	TRBJ2-1	CSASPASQPDGQFF	TGCAGTGCTAGCCCAGCGAGTCAGCCCGATGGGCAGTTCTTC
TRBV4-2	many	NA	TRBJ1-1	CASSHLDRNTEAFF	TGTGCCAGCAGCCATCTGGACAGGAACACTGAAGCTTTCTTT
TRBV29-1	many	NA	TRBJ2-5	CSVSYVETQYF	TGCAGCGTCAGCTACGTGGAGACCCAGTACTTC
TRBV19	few	TRBD1	TRBJ1-2	CASAGQGALDYGYTF	TGTGCCAGTGCGGGACAGGGGGCGCTTGACTATGGCTACACCTTC
TRBV15	few	NA	TRBJ2-3	CATSREGKDTQYF	TGTGCCACCAGCAGAGAGGGGAAAGATACGCAGTATTTT
TRBV20-1	many	TRBD2	TRBJ2-1	CSANPSGRDEQFF	TGCAGTGCTAATCCTAGCGGGAGAGATGAGCAGTTCTTC
TRBV3-1	many	NA	TRBJ2-1	CASSRPSSSYNEQFF	TGTGCCAGCAGCCGGCCCTCAAGCTCCTACAATGAGCAGTTCTTC
TRBV6-2/TRBV6-3	many	NA	TRBJ2-7	CASSYSLAGASEQYF	TGTGCCAGCAGTTACTCGTTGGCAGGGGCGAGCGAGCAGTACTTC
TRBV7-2	many	NA	TRBJ2-1	CASSRDWNQDEQFF	TGTGCCAGCAGCCGGGACTGGAATCAGGATGAGCAGTTCTTC
TRBV5-1	many	NA	TRBJ2-1	CASSLVSLNNEQFF	TGCGCCAGCAGCTTGGTTAGCTTGAACAATGAGCAGTTCTTC
TRBV5-1	many	NA	TRBJ1-1	CASSLVGGSNTEAFF	TGCGCCAGCAGCTTGGTGGGGGGTTCGAACACTGAAGCTTTCTTT
TRBV5-1	many	NA	TRBJ2-7	CASSPPGAAYEQYF	TGCGCCAGCAGCCCCCCCGGGGCAGCCTACGAGCAGTACTTC
TRBV6-1	many	NA	TRBJ2-1	CASSRGQGKDEQFF	TGTGCCAGCAGCCGCGGGCAGGGCAAGGATGAGCAGTTCTTC
TRBV7-9	many	TRBD2	TRBJ2-5	CASSLVGGGSQETQYF	TGTGCCAGCAGCTTAGTTGGGGGGGGGTCCCAAGAGACCCAGTACTTC
TRBV5-1	NA	NA	TRBJ2-1	CASGLESNGQFF	TGCGCCAGCGGCTTGGAATCAAATGGGCAGTTCTTC
TRBV29-1	few	NA	TRBJ2-3	CSVEDFGSDTTDTQYF	TGCAGCGTTGAAGATTTCGGGAGTGATACCACAGATACGCAGTATTTT
TRBV20-1	many	NA	TRBJ2-1	CSADPPRCSSYNEQFF	TGCAGTGCTGACCCGCCCCGCTGCAGCTCCTACAATGAGCAGTTCTTC
TRBV7-7	many	NA	TRBJ2-1	CASSLDFLASNEQFF	TGTGCTAGCAGCTTAGATTTTTTAGCCTCCAATGAGCAGTTCTTC
TRBV6-2/TRBV6-3	NA	NA	TRBJ1-3	CASSYTSGNTIYF	TGTGCCAGCAGTTACACCTCTGGAAACACCATATATTTT
TRBV20-1	many	NA	TRBJ2-5	CSARDRVETQYF	TGCAGTGCTAGAGACAGGGTAGAGACCCAGTACTTC
TRBV5-1	few	NA	TRBJ2-3	CASSLGLSTDTQYF	TGCGCCAGCAGCTTGGGACTGAGCACAGATACGCAGTATTTT
TRBV3-1	many	NA	TRBJ2-7	CASSQQGWDEQYF	TGTGCCAGCAGCCAGCAGGGGTGGGACGAGCAGTACTTC
TRBV18	many	NA	TRBJ2-5	CASSPRESGWETQYF	TGTGCCAGCTCACCACGGGAATCGGGATGGGAGACCCAGTACTTC
TRBV20-1	few	TRBD2	TRBJ2-3	CSASPEGGTDTQYF	TGCAGTGCTTCCCCCGAGGGAGGGACAGATACGCAGTATTTT
TRBV3-1	many	TRBD2	TRBJ2-3	CASSPSGRRTDTQYF	TGTGCCAGCAGCCCGAGCGGGAGAAGGACAGATACGCAGTATTTT
TRBV6-1	few	NA	TRBJ1-1	CASRVVGKEAFF	TGTGCCAGCAGGGTTGTAGGAAAAGAAGCTTTCTTT
TRBV10-3	NA	NA	TRBJ2-7	CDVSDVLDSRVAYEQYF	TGTGACGTCAGTGACGTCTTGGACAGCCGAGTCGCCTACGAGCAGTACTTC
TRBV12-3/TRBV12-4	many	NA	TRBJ2-1	CASSTSVEQFF	TGTGCCAGCAGCACTTCGGTTGAGCAGTTCTTC
TRBV10-1	many	NA	TRBJ2-3	CASSERPFTDTQYF	TGCGCCAGCAGTGAGAGGCCCTTCACAGATACGCAGTATTTT
TRBV5-1	NA	NA	TRBJ2-6	CASEGLTGANVLTF	TGCGCCAGCGAAGGATTGACTGGGGCCAACGTCCTGACTTTC
TRBV14	many	NA	TRBJ1-1	CASSPFGRLNTEAFF	TGTGCCAGCAGCCCGTTTGGACGGCTGAACACTGAAGCTTTCTTT
TRBV5-4	few	TRBD1	TRBJ2-7	CASSLAGGAGYEQYF	TGTGCCAGCAGCCTCGCAGGGGGCGCGGGGTACGAGCAGTACTTC
TRBV29-1	many	NA	TRBJ1-1	CSVETDMNTEAFF	TGCAGCGTTGAAACAGACATGAACACTGAAGCTTTCTTT
TRBV11-2	many	TRBD2	TRBJ2-5	CASSFRVTGTSGREETQYF	TGTGCCAGCAGCTTCCGTGTTACCGGGACTAGCGGGAGGGAAGAGACCCAGTACTTC